This T cell receptor (beta chain) was sequenced in a study of cytotoxic CD8 clonotypes in ibrutinib-treated CLL. Looking at the study overall: Timing of response sample collection was a median about twelve months after treatment start, with a range of 6 to 36.

Concerning this clone itself: The antigen is not known.

Assay used: immunoSEQ multiplex PCR; TCRdb lists only in-frame clones, some missing. This sample has under 150,000 clones, with around 93% found just once. Notes on the study in general: Researchers report that baseline clonality outpaced age-matched healthy donors and tracked circulating CD8+ T-cell counts.

The receptor was isolated from a human donor with chronic lymphocytic leukemia. The input for sequencing was PBMCs, taken after 12 months of ibrutinib treatment.

The CDR3 loop is CASSPLDSGYIQYF. CDR3 coding DNA: TGTGCCAGCAGCCCTCTTGACTCCGGATACATTCAGTACTTC. The genes are TRBV14 and TRBJ2-4, with unresolved D. The V and J ends lost 4 bases and 8 bases respectively, with 15 bases between them. CDR1 and CDR2 (germline): SGHDN, FVKESK. The CDR3 consists of 14 residues. The whole variable domain, remainder taken from reference TRBV14 and TRBJ2-4, is EAGVTQFPSHSVIEKGQTVTLRCDPISGHDNLYWYRRVMGKEIKFLLHFVKESKQDESGMPNNRFLAERTGGTYSTLKVQPAELEDSGVYFCASSPLDSGYIQYFGAGTRLSVL.